This T cell receptor beta chain was recorded in a study of early T cells in non-severe SARS-CoV-2 infection. Looking at the study overall: From unsorted whole blood, bulk RNA was sequenced, and the chains remained unpaired. Study findings and constraints: Anti-spike CD8 specificities were favored by VDJdb matching, whose results missed private and CD4 specificities.

Germline V gives CDR1 SGHRS, CDR2 YFSETQ. The CDR3 has 13 amino acids. V lost 3 bases and J lost 3, with 9 bases in between. This clonotype was observed a handful of times. Its antigen remains unknown. Unique molecular identifier tags were affixed to discrete cDNA molecules. TCRdb re-analysed the 5' RACE reads in MiXCR, keeping a single row per CDR3 protein. The repertoire holds fewer than 60,000 distinct CDR3 sequences, with 10% to 15% as singletons. The gene calls are TRBV5-1 and TRBJ1-1; D may be TRBD1 (6 bases). The sequencing input was whole blood. The clonotype was recovered from an adult who was a healthcare worker with PCR-confirmed SARS-CoV-2 infection or an uninfected control (not recorded which). This CDR3 reads CASSSHRDTEAFF. For the CDR3, the DNA is TGCGCCAGCAGCTCGCACAGGGACACTGAAGCTTTCTTT.